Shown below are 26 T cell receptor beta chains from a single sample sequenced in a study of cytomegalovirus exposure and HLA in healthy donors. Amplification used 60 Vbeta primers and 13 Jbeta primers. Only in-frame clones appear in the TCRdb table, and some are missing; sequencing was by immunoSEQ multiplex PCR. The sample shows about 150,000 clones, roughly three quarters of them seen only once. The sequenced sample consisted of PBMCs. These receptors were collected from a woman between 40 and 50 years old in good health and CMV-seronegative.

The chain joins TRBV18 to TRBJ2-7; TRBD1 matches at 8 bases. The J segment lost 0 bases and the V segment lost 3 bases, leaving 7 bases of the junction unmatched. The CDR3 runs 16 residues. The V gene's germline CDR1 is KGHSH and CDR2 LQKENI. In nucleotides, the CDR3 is TGTGCCAGCTCACCCCCTCGGGACAGGAGCTCCTACGAGCAGTACTTC. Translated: CASSPPRDRSSYEQYF.

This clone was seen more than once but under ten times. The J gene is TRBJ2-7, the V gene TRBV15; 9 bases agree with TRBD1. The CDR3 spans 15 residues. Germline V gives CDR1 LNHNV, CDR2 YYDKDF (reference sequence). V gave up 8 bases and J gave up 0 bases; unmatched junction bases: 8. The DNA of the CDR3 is TGTGCCACCCGGAACGGGACAGGGTTCTCCTACGAGCAGTACTTC. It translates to CATRNGTGFSYEQYF.

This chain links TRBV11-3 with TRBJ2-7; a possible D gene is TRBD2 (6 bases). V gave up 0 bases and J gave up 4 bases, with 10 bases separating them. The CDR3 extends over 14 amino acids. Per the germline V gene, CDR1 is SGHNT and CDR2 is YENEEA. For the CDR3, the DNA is TGTGCCAGCAGCTTAGAGCGGGGTTCTTACGAGCAGTACTTC. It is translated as CASSLERGSYEQYF.

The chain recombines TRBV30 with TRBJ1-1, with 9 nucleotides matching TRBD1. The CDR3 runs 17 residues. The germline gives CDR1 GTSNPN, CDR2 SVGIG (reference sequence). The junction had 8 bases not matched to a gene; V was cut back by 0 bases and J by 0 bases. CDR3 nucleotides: TGTGCCTGGAGTGTACTATTAACAGGGGGCCTGAACACTGAAGCTTTCTTT. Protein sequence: CAWSVLLTGGLNTEAFF.

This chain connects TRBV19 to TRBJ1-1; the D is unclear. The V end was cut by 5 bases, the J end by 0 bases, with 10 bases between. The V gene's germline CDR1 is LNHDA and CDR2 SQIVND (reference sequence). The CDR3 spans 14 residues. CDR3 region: CASSAAWMNTEAFF. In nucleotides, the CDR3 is TGTGCCAGTAGTGCGGCGTGGATGAACACTGAAGCTTTCTTT.

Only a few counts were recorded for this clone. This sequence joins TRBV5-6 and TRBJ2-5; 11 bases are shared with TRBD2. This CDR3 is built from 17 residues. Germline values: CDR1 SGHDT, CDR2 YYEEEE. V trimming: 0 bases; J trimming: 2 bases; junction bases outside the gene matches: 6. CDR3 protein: CASSLAETSGDQETQYF. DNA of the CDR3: TGTGCCAGCAGCTTGGCCGAGACTAGCGGGGATCAAGAGACCCAGTACTTC.

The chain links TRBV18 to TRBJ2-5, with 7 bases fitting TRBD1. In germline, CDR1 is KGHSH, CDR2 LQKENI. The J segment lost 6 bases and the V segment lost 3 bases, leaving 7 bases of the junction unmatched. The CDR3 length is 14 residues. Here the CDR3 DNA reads TGTGCCAGCTCACCGTGGACAGGATCGAAGACCCAGTACTTC. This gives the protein CASSPWTGSKTQYF.

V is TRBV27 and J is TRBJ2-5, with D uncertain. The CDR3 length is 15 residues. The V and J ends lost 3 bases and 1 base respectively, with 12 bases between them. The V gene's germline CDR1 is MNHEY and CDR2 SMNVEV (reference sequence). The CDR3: CASSFLSPVQETQYF. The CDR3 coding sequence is TGTGCCAGCAGTTTCCTCTCCCCCGTCCAAGAGACCCAGTACTTC.

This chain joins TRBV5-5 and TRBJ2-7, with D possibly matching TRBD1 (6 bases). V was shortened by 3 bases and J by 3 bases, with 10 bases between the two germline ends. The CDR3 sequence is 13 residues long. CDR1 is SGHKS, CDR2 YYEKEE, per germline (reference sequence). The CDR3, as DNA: TGTGCCAGCAGCTCTACAGGGTTCTACGAGCAGTACTTC. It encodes CASSSTGFYEQYF.

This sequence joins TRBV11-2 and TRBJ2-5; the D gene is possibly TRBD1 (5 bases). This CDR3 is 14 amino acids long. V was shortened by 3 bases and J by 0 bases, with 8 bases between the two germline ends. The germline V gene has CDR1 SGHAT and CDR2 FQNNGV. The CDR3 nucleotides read TGTGCCAGCAGCTTCGTGGACAACCAAGAGACCCAGTACTTC. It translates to CASSFVDNQETQYF.

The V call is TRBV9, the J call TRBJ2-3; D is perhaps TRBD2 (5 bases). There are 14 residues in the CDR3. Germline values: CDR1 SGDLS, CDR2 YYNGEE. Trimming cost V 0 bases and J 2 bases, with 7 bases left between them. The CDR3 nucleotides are TGTGCCAGCAGCGTAGGGACTTTCACAGATACGCAGTATTTT. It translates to CASSVGTFTDTQYF.

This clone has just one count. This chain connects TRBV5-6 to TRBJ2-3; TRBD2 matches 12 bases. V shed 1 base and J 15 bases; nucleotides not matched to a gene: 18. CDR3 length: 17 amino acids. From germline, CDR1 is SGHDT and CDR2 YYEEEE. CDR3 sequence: CASSLFSSGGGRVGFYF. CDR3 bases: TGTGCCAGCAGCTTGTTCTCTAGCGGGGGGGGCAGGGTAGGATTTTATTTT.

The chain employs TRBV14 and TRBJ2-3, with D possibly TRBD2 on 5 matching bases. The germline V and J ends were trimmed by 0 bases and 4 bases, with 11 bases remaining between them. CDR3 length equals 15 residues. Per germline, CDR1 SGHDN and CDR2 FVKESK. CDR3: CASSQDLTRADTQYF. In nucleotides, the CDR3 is TGTGCCAGCAGCCAAGACTTAACTAGGGCAGATACGCAGTATTTT.

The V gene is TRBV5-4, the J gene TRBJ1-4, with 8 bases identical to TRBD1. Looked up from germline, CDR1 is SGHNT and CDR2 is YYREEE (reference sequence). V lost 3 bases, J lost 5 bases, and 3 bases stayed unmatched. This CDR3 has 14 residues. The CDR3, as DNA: TGTGCCAGCAGCTCCAGGACAGGGAATGAAAAACTGTTTTTT. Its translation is CASSSRTGNEKLFF.

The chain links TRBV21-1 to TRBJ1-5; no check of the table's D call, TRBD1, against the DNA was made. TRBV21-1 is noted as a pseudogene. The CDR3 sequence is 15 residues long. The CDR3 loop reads CASSHRDRGNQPQHF. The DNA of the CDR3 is TGTGCCAGCAGCCACCGGGACAGGGGGAATCAGCCCCAGCATTTT.

In DNA, the CDR3 is TGTGCCAGCTCACCAAGGGACAGGGCAAATAGCAATCAGCCCCAGCATTTT. Its translation is CASSPRDRANSNQPQHF. V gene TRBV18 combines with J gene TRBJ1-5; 9 nucleotides agree with TRBD1. The CDR3 has 17 residues. V gave up 2 bases and J gave up 0 bases; unmatched junction bases: 5. Per germline, CDR1 KGHSH and CDR2 LQKENI.

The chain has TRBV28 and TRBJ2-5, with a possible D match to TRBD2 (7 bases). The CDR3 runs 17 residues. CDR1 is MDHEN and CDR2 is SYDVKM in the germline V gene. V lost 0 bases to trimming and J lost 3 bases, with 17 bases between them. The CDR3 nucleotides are TGTGCCAGCAGTTTATGGTACAGTGGGGGGGCCGAAGAGACCCAGTACTTC. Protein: CASSLWYSGGAEETQYF.

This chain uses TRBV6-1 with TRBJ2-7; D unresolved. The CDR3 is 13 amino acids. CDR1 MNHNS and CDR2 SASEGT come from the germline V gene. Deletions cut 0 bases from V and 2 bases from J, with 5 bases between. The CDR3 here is CASSEARTYEQYF. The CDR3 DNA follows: TGTGCCAGCAGTGAAGCGCGGACCTACGAGCAGTACTTC.

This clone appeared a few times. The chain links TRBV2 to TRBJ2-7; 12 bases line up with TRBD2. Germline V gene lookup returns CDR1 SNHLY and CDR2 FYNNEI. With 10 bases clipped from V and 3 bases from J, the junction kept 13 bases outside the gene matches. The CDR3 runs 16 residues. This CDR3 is CATLAGTSGPYYEQYF. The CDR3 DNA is TGTGCCACCCTGGCCGGGACTAGCGGGCCGTACTACGAGCAGTACTTC.

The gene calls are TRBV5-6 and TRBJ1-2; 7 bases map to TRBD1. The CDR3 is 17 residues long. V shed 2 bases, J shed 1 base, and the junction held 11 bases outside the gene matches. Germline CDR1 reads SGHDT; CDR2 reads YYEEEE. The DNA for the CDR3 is TGTGCCAGCAGCTTTTGGGGACAGAATATTTTTAACTATGGCTACACCTTC. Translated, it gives CASSFWGQNIFNYGYTF.

In nucleotides, the CDR3 is TGTGCCAGCAGCTTAGCGGGGTCAGGGGCTGATGGCTACACCTTC. It translates to CASSLAGSGADGYTF. The rearrangement joins TRBV11-2 to TRBJ1-2, with TRBD1 as a possible D gene (6 bases). Trimming cost V 1 base and J 6 bases, with 15 bases left between them. The CDR3 contains 15 residues. From germline, CDR1 is SGHAT and CDR2 FQNNGV.

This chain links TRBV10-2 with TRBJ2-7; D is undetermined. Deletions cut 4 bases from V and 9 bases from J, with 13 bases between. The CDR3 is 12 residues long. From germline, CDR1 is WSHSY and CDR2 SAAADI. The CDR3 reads CASSGDDTRQYF. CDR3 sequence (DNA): TGCGCCAGCAGTGGAGACGACACCAGGCAGTACTTC.

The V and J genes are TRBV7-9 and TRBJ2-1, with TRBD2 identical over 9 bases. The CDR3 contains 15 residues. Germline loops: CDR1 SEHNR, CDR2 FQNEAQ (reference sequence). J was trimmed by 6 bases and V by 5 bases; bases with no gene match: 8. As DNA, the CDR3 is TGTGCCAGCAGCATCCATCAGCGGGGGGCCAATGAGCAGTTCTTC. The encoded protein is CASSIHQRGANEQFF.

CDR3 DNA sequence: TGTGCCAGCATCTCCGGGACAGGGATAGCAGATACGCAGTATTTT. Its protein is CASISGTGIADTQYF. The chain uses TRBV6-5 and TRBJ2-3; TRBD1 matches 9 bases. Germline-derived CDR1 and CDR2 are MNHEY and SVGAGI. This CDR3 has 15 amino acids. Trimming cost V 7 bases and J 4 bases; bases outside gene matches: 9.

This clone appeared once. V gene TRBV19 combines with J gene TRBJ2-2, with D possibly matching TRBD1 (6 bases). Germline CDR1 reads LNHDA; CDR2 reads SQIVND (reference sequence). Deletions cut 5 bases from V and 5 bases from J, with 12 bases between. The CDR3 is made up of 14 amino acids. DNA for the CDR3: TGTGCCAGTAGTTCCCCAGGGGAAACCGGGGAGCTGTTTTTT. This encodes CASSSPGETGELFF.

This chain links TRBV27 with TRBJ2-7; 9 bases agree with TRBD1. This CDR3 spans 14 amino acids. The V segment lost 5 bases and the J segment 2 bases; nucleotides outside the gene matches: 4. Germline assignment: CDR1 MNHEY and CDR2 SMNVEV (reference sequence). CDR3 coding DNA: TGTGCCAGCAGTGACGGACAGGGGCCCTACGAGCAGTACTTC. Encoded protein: CASSDGQGPYEQYF.